The present TCR beta chain was sequenced within a study of T cell changes during pregnancy in multiple sclerosis. Trimming stripped 3 bases from V and 1 base from J, with 10 bases between. The CDR3 has 14 amino acids. Germline V gene lookup returns CDR1 SGHTA and CDR2 FQGNSA. Clones were sequenced by immunoSEQ multiplex PCR, and TCRdb holds only the in-frame ones, with some missing. The table includes more than 80,000 clones, about 89% detected once. This clonotype was obtained from a female donor in good health, serving as a control in a pregnancy study. Some clones in this sample may be carry-over from other donors' samples. The sample was PBMCs, taken in the first trimester of pregnancy. V gene TRBV7-2 combines with J gene TRBJ2-7; the D gene is possibly TRBD2 (6 bases). CDR3 sequence: CASSLGGASYEQYF. The CDR3 DNA sequence: TGTGCCAGCAGCTTGGGCGGGGCTTCCTACGAGCAGTACTTC.